This T cell receptor beta chain was identified in a study of blood T cell repertoires in COVID-19. Using immunoSEQ multiplex PCR, the repertoire was profiled, and TCRdb retains in-frame clones only, with some absent. The sample yields about 140,000 clones, 80% seen once. Sequenced input: peripheral blood. This receptor was obtained from a man in his sixties or seventies who had recovered from COVID-19.

In nucleotides, the CDR3 is TGCAGCGTTGTTCTTCCGGAGATTAGCACCGGGGAGCTGTTTTTT. This translates into CSVVLPEISTGELFF. The chain links TRBV29-1 to TRBJ2-2, with D uncertain. This CDR3 comprises 15 residues. The ends were cut back, 4 bases at V and 4 bases at J, with 16 bases in the middle. Germline CDR1 and CDR2: SQVTM and ANQGSEA.